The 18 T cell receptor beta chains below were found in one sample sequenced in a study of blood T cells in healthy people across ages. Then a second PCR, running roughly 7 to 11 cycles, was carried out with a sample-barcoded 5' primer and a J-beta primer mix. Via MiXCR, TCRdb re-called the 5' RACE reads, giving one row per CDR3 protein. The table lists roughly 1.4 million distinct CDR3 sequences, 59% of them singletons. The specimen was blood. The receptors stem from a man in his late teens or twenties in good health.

CDR3 nucleotide sequence: TGTGCCAGCAGTTACGTTCCGAGTTCGAACACCGGGGAGCTGTTTTTT. It is translated as CASSYVPSSNTGELFF. The chain has TRBV6-2 or TRBV6-3 and TRBJ2-2, with D unclear. The germline CDR1 and CDR2 sequences are MNHEY and SVGEGT. The CDR3 is made up of 16 amino acids. With 2 bases removed from V and 0 bases from J, the gap between germline ends came to 10 bases.

Here the CDR3 DNA reads TGTGCCAGCAGTTTTGTGGGACCGGGACTAGCGGCCTCCTACGAGCAGTACTTC. This sequence encodes CASSFVGPGLAASYEQYF. This chain links TRBV12-3 or TRBV12-4 with TRBJ2-7; the match to TRBD2 covers 11 bases. The CDR3 spans 18 residues. V lost 3 bases to trimming and J lost 0 bases; unmatched junction nucleotides: 10.

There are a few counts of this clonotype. The CDR3 is CSASKTSVNTEAFF. The CDR3 DNA sequence: TGCAGTGCTAGTAAGACCAGCGTGAACACTGAAGCTTTCTTT. The rearrangement uses TRBV20-1 and TRBJ1-1; D is uncertain. V lost 3 bases and J 0 bases, leaving 11 bases between the germline ends. The CDR3 runs 14 residues. CDR1 is DFQATT and CDR2 is SNEGSKA in the germline V gene (reference sequence).

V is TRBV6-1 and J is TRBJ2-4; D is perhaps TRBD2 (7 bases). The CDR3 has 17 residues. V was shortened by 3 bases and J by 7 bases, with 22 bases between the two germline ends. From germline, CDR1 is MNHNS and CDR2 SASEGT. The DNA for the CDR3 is TGTGCCAGCAGTGAGAAATGGGACTACCTGAGGGGGAACATTCAGTACTTC. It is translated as CASSEKWDYLRGNIQYF.

CDR3 in DNA: TGTGCCAGCAGCCACAAAGCCCCCTCACTTGAAGTTAACTATGGCTACACCTTC. Protein sequence: CASSHKAPSLEVNYGYTF. V usage is TRBV3-1 and J usage is TRBJ1-2; D remains unclear. Germline values: CDR1 LGHDT, CDR2 YNNKEL (reference sequence). Trimming took off 3 bases at V and 1 base at J, with 21 bases between the two ends. CDR3 length equals 18 residues.

CDR3 loop: CASSFDPGQVTGLAGYEQYF. CDR3 sequence (DNA): TGCGCCAGCAGCTTCGATCCGGGACAGGTTACGGGACTAGCGGGCTACGAGCAGTACTTC. J is TRBJ2-7 and V is TRBV5-1; 12 bases agree with TRBD2. This CDR3 region has 20 residues. Germline V gene data show CDR1 as SGHRS and CDR2 as YFSETQ. Trimming at V came to 2 bases and at J to 3 bases, leaving 18 bases not matched to a gene.

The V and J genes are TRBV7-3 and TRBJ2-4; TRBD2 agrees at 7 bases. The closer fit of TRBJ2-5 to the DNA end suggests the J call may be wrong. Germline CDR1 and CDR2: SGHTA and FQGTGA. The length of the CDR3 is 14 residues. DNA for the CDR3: TGTGCCAGCAGCGCACACGGGGGGATGGAGACCCAGTACTTC. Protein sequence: CASSAHGGMETQYF.

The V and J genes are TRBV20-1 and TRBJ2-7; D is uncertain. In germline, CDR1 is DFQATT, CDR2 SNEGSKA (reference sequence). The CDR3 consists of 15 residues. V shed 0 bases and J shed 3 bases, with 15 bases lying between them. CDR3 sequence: CSARDIGQSHYEQYF. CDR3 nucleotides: TGCAGTGCTAGAGATATCGGGCAGAGCCACTACGAGCAGTACTTC.

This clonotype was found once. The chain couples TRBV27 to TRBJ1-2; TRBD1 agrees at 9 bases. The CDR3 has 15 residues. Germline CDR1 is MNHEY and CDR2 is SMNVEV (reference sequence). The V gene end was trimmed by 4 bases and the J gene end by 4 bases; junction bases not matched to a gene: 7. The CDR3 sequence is CASSWGTGYGYGYTF. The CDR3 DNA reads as TGTGCCAGCAGTTGGGGGACAGGGTACGGCTATGGCTACACCTTC.

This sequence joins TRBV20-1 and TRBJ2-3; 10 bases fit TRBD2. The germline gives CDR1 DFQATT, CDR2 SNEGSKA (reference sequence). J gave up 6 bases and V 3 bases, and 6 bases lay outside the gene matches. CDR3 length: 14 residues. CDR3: CSASWLAGDDTQYF. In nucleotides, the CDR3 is TGCAGTGCTAGCTGGCTAGCGGGAGATGATACGCAGTATTTT.

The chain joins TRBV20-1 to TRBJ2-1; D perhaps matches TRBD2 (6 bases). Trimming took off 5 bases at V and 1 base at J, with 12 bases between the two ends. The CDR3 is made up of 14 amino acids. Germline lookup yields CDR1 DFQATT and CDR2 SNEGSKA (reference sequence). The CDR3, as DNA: TGCAGTGCTGATCTAGGGAGGTCCTACAATGAGCAGTTCTTC. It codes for CSADLGRSYNEQFF.

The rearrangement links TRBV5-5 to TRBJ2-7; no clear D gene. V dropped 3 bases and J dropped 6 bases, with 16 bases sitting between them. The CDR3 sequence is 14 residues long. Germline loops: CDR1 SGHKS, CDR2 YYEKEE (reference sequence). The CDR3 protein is CASSSSMNPGEQYF. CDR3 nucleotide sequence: TGTGCCAGCAGCTCCTCCATGAACCCGGGCGAGCAGTACTTC.

CDR3 bases: TGCAGCGTTGGTGAAGGGGATTCGGAAAAACTGTTTTTT. Residues: CSVGEGDSEKLFF. The chain couples TRBV29-1 to TRBJ1-4, with D perhaps matching TRBD1 (5 bases). V lost 4 bases, J lost 8 bases, and 14 bases lay in between. This CDR3 has 13 amino acids. Germline CDR1 SQVTM, CDR2 ANQGSEA.

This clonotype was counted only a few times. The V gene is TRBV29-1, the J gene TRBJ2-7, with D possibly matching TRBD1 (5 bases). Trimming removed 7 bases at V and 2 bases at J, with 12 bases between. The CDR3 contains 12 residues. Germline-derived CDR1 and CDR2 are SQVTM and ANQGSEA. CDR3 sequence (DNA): TGCAGCGCCTCCCAGGGCCCCTACGAGCAGTACTTC. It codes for CSASQGPYEQYF.

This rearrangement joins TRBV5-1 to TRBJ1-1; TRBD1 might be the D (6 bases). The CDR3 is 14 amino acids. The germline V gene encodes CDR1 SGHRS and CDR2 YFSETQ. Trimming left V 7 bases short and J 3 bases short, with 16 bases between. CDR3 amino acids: CASRPLGQYTEAFF. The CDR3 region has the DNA TGCGCCAGCCGCCCTCTCGGACAGTACACTGAAGCTTTCTTT.

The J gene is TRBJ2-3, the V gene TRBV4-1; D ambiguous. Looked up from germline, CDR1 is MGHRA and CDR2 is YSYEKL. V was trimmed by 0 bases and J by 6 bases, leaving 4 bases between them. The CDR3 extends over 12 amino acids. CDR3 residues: CASSQEPDTQYF. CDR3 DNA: TGCGCCAGCAGCCAAGAACCCGATACGCAGTATTTT.

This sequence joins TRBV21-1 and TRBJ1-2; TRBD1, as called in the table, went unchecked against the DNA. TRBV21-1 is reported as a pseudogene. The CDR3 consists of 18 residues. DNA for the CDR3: TGTGCCAGCAGTCCGGGGGGGACAGGGGGCCTCGCTAACTATGGCTACACCTTC. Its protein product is CASSPGGTGGLANYGYTF.

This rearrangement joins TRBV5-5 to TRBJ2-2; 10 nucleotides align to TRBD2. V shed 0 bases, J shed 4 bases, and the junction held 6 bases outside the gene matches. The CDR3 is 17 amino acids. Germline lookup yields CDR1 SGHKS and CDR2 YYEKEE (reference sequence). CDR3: CASSLAVAGGLTGELFF. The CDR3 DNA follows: TGTGCCAGCAGCTTGGCGGTAGCGGGAGGACTCACCGGGGAGCTGTTTTTT. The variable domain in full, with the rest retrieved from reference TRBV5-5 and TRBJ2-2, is DAGVTQSPTHLIKTRGQQVTLRCSPISGHKSVSWYQQVLGQGPQFIFQYYEKEERGRGNFPDRFSARQFPNYSSELNVNALLLGDSALYLCASSLAVAGGLTGELFFGEGSRLTVL.